Listed below are T cell receptor beta chains from one sample, sequenced in a study of T cells in Graves' hyperthyroidism and ophthalmopathy. TCRdb redid the calling of the multiplex PCR reads with MiXCR, one entry per CDR3 protein. Found here are 370,000 or so distinct CDR3 sequences, 20% to 25% of them singletons; the top ten hold more than 60%. Sequenced input: blood. All receptors come from a man aged 50-60 years with Graves' hyperthyroidism. Each CDR3 is given with its conserved first and last residue. Each record gives: V gene, clone size, J gene, D gene, CDR3 DNA, CDR3 protein. The D gene is left open where the match is weak. Some rows mark clone size as missing; the rest say once, few, many or name a class of expanded clone.

>TRBV6-1|.|TRBJ1-6|.
TGTGCCAGCACTCCATACGGGCAGGCCAATTCACCCCTCCACTTT
CASTPYGQANSPLHF
>TRBV25-1|few|TRBJ1-4|.
TGTGCCAGCAGCGTCGAGTGGCCAGGGCGTGCAACTAATGAAAAACTGTTTTTT
CASSVEWPGRATNEKLFF
>TRBV2|.|TRBJ2-6|.
TGTGCCAGCACCAAAGGACGAATCGGCAACTCTGGGGCCAACGTCCTGACTTTC
CASTKGRIGNSGANVLTF
>TRBV9|.|TRBJ2-3|.
TGTGCCAGCAGCGTCACGGGGAACACAGATACGCAGTATTTT
CASSVTGNTDTQYF
>TRBV2|many|TRBJ2-7|TRBD2
TGTGCCAGCAGTGCCCGGCGGGAGGGGGGATACGAGCAGTACTTC
CASSARREGGYEQYF
>TRBV3-1|many|TRBJ2-5|.
TGTGCCAGCAGCCAAGATACGCATCAAGAGACCCAGTACTTC
CASSQDTHQETQYF
>TRBV3-1|many|TRBJ2-7|TRBD2
TGTGCCAGCAGCCAGACTAGCGGGAGCAACGAGCAGTACTTC
CASSQTSGSNEQYF
>TRBV30|.|TRBJ1-2|.
TGTGCCTGGAGCCAAGGGACCACGCCGGCCTATGGCTACACCTTC
CAWSQGTTPAYGYTF
>TRBV6-1|.|TRBJ2-7|.
TGTGCCAGCAGTCGGACAGATAACCTCTACGAGCAGTACTTC
CASSRTDNLYEQYF
>TRBV3-1|.|TRBJ1-1|.
TGTGCCAGCAGCCAAAGGGGTCCGGCGAGCACTGAAGCTTTCTTT
CASSQRGPASTEAFF
>TRBV11-2|few|TRBJ2-5|TRBD2
TGTGCCAGCAGCTCCCTTGGACTAGCGGGAATGGAGACCCAGTACTTC
CASSSLGLAGMETQYF
>TRBV6-1|few|TRBJ2-2|.
TGTGCCAGCAGTGAAATTTGGCTCAGACCCGGGGAGCTGTTTTTT
CASSEIWLRPGELFF
>TRBV9|.|TRBJ2-1|TRBD1
TGTGCCAGCAGCGTAGTCGGGGACAGAACTAATGAGCAGTTCTTC
CASSVVGDRTNEQFF
>TRBV18|.|TRBJ1-1|.
TGTGCCAGCTCACCAGTCGGGGAACGAAACACTGAAGCTTTCTTT
CASSPVGERNTEAFF
>TRBV5-1|.|TRBJ2-3|TRBD1
TGCGCCAGCAGCTTGGGCACAGGGGCTTTCACAGATACGCAGTATTTT
CASSLGTGAFTDTQYF
>TRBV3-1|.|TRBJ1-2|.
TGTGCCAGCAGCCATAATTACAGGGCCGCCAACTATGGCTACACCTTC
CASSHNYRAANYGYTF
>TRBV7-9|.|TRBJ2-6|.
TGTGCCAGCAGCTTAGTCGTCGTCAACGTCCTGACTTTC
CASSLVVVNVLTF
>TRBV7-2|few|TRBJ2-3|TRBD2
TGTGCCAGCAGCGCGTGGGCTAGCGGGATCACAGATACGCAGTATTTT
CASSAWASGITDTQYF
>TRBV10-2|.|TRBJ2-2|TRBD2
TGCGCCAGCAGTGAGTCGCAGGGCGTAGCGGGAACCGGGGAGCTGTTTTTT
CASSESQGVAGTGELFF
>TRBV20-1|.|TRBJ2-1|.
TGCAGTGCTAGAGATATACGGGCATACAATGAGCAGTTCTTC
CSARDIRAYNEQFF
>TRBV2|many|TRBJ2-3|.
TGTGCCAGCAGTGAAAGAGGGATGGCGGGATCAAGGACAGATACGCAGTATTTT
CASSERGMAGSRTDTQYF
>TRBV12-3/TRBV12-4|.|TRBJ2-3|.
TGTGCCAGCGTTCTTAGGGGTGGTTTAAGCACAGATACGCAGTATTTT
CASVLRGGLSTDTQYF
>TRBV2|few|TRBJ2-2|TRBD2
TGTGCCAGCCAAGAGACTAGCGGGAACACCGGGGAGCTGTTTTTT
CASQETSGNTGELFF
>TRBV29-1|.|TRBJ2-7|TRBD2
TGCAGCGTTGCCCGCCGGGACTACTCCTACGAGCAGTACTTC
CSVARRDYSYEQYF
>TRBV7-6|many|TRBJ2-3|TRBD2
TGTGCCAGCAGCTCCGGACTAGCGGGAGCAGATACGCAGTATTTT
CASSSGLAGADTQYF
>TRBV24-1|.|TRBJ2-2|.
TGTGCCACCAGTGATCCGGGACATGAGATCTGGGAGCTGTTTTTT
CATSDPGHEIWELFF
>TRBV7-3|many|TRBJ2-5|.
TGTGCCAGCAGTCGTAAGGGCGGGTCCATGGAGACCCAGTACTTC
CASSRKGGSMETQYF
>TRBV9|.|TRBJ2-5|TRBD1
TGTGCCAGCAGCTGGGGCACCGGTGGGACAGGACGAGAGACCCAGTACTTC
CASSWGTGGTGRETQYF
>TRBV20-1|.|TRBJ2-4|.
TGCAGTGCTGTGCTTGGGGCCAAAAACATTCAGTACTTC
CSAVLGAKNIQYF
>TRBV13|.|TRBJ2-7|.
TGTGCCAGCAGCTTAGGGGGTCCCTCATCTGGGCAGTACTTC
CASSLGGPSSGQYF
>TRBV3-1|few|TRBJ2-7|.
TGTGCCAGCAGCCCTAGACAGCCTACCATTGACGAGCAGTACTTC
CASSPRQPTIDEQYF
>TRBV6-1|.|TRBJ2-7|.
TGTGCCAGCAGTCGGGGTCGGGAAGAGTACGAGCAGTACTTC
CASSRGREEYEQYF
>TRBV2|few|TRBJ1-5|.
TGTGCCAGCGGGACGGACAGCGATCAGCCCCAGCATTTT
CASGTDSDQPQHF
>TRBV12-3/TRBV12-4|.|TRBJ1-1|.
TGTGCCAGCAGTTTAGCCCTATGGGCGACTGAAGCTTTCTTT
CASSLALWATEAFF
>TRBV10-2|.|TRBJ1-1|.
TGCGCCACAGAGGGGGGCCTGAACACTGAAGCTTTCTTT
CATEGGLNTEAFF
>TRBV7-3|.|TRBJ2-2|.
TGTGCCAGCAGCTTATTAGGGCCGTCGAACACCGGGGAGCTGTTTTTT
CASSLLGPSNTGELFF